The 30 T cell receptor beta chains below all came from one sample that was sequenced in a study of blood T cells in healthy people across ages. Next came a second PCR, run for about 7 to 12 cycles, which used a sample-barcoded 5' primer along with a J-beta primer mix. TCRdb re-called the 5' RACE reads with MiXCR, one entry per CDR3 protein. The table lists 1.4 million or so distinct CDR3 sequences, about 42% of them singletons. The sample comprised blood. The receptors were gathered from a young woman in good health.

CDR3 protein: CSARTGTGYTGELFF. CDR3 sequence (DNA): TGCAGTGCTAGAACCGGGACAGGGTACACCGGGGAGCTGTTTTTT. The chain links TRBV20-1 to TRBJ2-2; 9 bases are shared with TRBD1. The junction had 4 bases not matched to a gene; V was cut back by 2 bases and J by 3 bases. Looked up from germline, CDR1 is DFQATT and CDR2 is SNEGSKA (reference sequence). CDR3 size: 15 residues.

The rearrangement uses TRBV3-1 and TRBJ1-2; D is unresolved. CDR3 size: 15 residues. CDR1 is LGHDT and CDR2 is YNNKEL in the germline V gene (reference sequence). Trimming pared 1 base from V and 4 bases from J, leaving 13 bases between. Here the CDR3 DNA reads TGTGCCAGCAGCCAAGGGCGGGCCCAATTCTATGGCTACACCTTC. Protein sequence: CASSQGRAQFYGYTF.

This clonotype was seen more than once but under ten times. This sequence joins TRBV27 and TRBJ2-7; D gene uncertain. This CDR3 spans 15 amino acids. The germline V and J ends were trimmed by 5 bases and 5 bases, with 19 bases remaining between them. Looked up from germline, CDR1 is MNHEY and CDR2 is SMNVEV (reference sequence). This CDR3 is CASSRSATSGDEQYF. The CDR3 DNA follows: TGTGCCAGCAGTCGGTCAGCGACGAGTGGCGACGAGCAGTACTTC.

This clonotype was counted only a few times. V gene TRBV7-3 combines with J gene TRBJ2-2; D perhaps matches TRBD1 (6 bases). V shed 5 bases and J shed 1 base, with 11 bases lying between them. CDR3 size: 15 residues. Germline V gene lookup returns CDR1 SGHTA and CDR2 FQGTGA. CDR3 in amino acids: CASSPRGQNTGELFF. CDR3 in DNA: TGTGCCAGCAGCCCCAGGGGCCAGAACACCGGGGAGCTGTTTTTT.

Of note for this clonotype: Sequence at one end of the junction differs from germline and may be a read error. DNA of the CDR3: TGTGCCAGCAGAGAAGAGCGGATCTCCTACAATGAGCAGTACTTC. Its protein product is CASREERISYNEQYF. This rearrangement joins TRBV2 to TRBJ2-1; the D gene is possibly TRBD2 (5 bases). The last part of the DNA fits TRBJ2-7 better; the J call may be wrong. The CDR3 runs 15 residues. Looked up from germline, CDR1 is SNHLY and CDR2 is FYNNEI.

The gene calls are TRBV5-6 and TRBJ2-1, with 7 nucleotides matching TRBD2. The J call is uncertain, as TRBJ2-7 better fits the DNA end. CDR1 and CDR2 (germline): SGHDT, YYEEEE. The CDR3 consists of 16 residues. CDR3 in amino acids: CASSRRGGSTYNEQYF. The DNA of the CDR3 is TGTGCCAGCAGCCGGAGGGGAGGGAGCACCTACAATGAGCAGTACTTC.

This clonotype was observed a few times. V and J are TRBV20-1 and TRBJ1-2, with a tentative D call TRBD1 (6 bases). Germline-derived CDR1 and CDR2 are DFQATT and SNEGSKA (reference sequence). V was trimmed by 8 bases and J by 5 bases, leaving 18 bases between them. This CDR3 is 13 amino acids long. The CDR3 nucleotides are TGCAGTTCTACACAGGGTTCGGCATATGGCTACACCTTC. This codes for CSSTQGSAYGYTF.

CDR3 DNA: TGTGCCAGCAGTTACGAGGGGCCCTATGGCTACACCTTC. This encodes CASSYEGPYGYTF. The chain joins TRBV6-2 or TRBV6-3 to TRBJ1-2; TRBD1 might be the D (5 bases). The CDR3 is made up of 13 amino acids. CDR1 and CDR2 (germline): MNHEY, SVGEGT. Trimming took 2 bases from V and 4 from J, leaving 8 bases between them.

This clonotype was detected only a few times. The chain combines TRBV4-3 with TRBJ1-2, with TRBD1 identical over 7 bases. The CDR3 has 14 residues. V shed 4 bases, J shed 8 bases, and the junction held 10 bases outside the gene matches. CDR1 LGHNA and CDR2 YSLEER come from the germline V gene. The CDR3 nucleotides read TGCGCCAGCAGCCCCAGGGGGACAGCGTTGGGCTACACCTTC. The encoded protein is CASSPRGTALGYTF.

With regard to this clonotype: Sequence at one end of the junction differs from germline and may be a read error. The chain employs TRBV6-5 and TRBJ2-7; 15 bases are shared with TRBD2. Germline CDR1 MNHEY, CDR2 SVGAGI. The CDR3 spans 15 residues. As DNA, the CDR3 is TGTGCCAACAGTCGGACTAGCGGGAGGGCCTACGAGCAGTACTTC. Amino acids: CANSRTSGRAYEQYF.

The chain carries TRBV27 and TRBJ1-2, with 9 bases fitting TRBD1. This CDR3 contains 15 residues. Germline loops: CDR1 MNHEY, CDR2 SMNVEV (reference sequence). Trimming cost V 6 bases and J 6 bases; bases outside gene matches: 11. The CDR3 spells CASRSRTGEWDGYTF. CDR3 nucleotides: TGTGCCAGCAGAAGCCGGACAGGGGAATGGGATGGCTACACCTTC.

The chain uses TRBV6-1 and TRBJ2-1, with TRBD2 as a possible D gene (5 bases). CDR3 size: 13 residues. The ends were cut back, 10 bases at V and 13 bases at J, with 23 bases in the middle. Germline V gene sequence: CDR1 MNHNS, CDR2 SASEGT. CDR3: CATHNPLWETQFF. The CDR3 coding sequence is TGTGCCACTCATAACCCCCTTTGGGAGACCCAGTTCTTC.

The chain combines TRBV27 with TRBJ2-5, with 7 bases identical to TRBD1. V was clipped by 5 bases and J by 11 bases; unmatched bases: 11. Germline V gives CDR1 MNHEY, CDR2 SMNVEV (reference sequence). The CDR3 has 13 amino acids. The CDR3 loop is CASSVYRGNEQYF. Written as DNA, the CDR3 is TGTGCCAGCAGTGTGTACAGGGGAAATGAGCAGTACTTC.

Regarding this clonotype: This may be a read error: a much more frequent sequence differs by one nucleotide. V usage is TRBV10-3 and J usage is TRBJ2-6; D perhaps matches TRBD1 (6 bases). The CDR3 loop spans 18 amino acids. Germline V gene sequence: CDR1 ENHRY, CDR2 SYGVKD. Trimming took off 0 bases at V and 0 bases at J, with 12 bases between the two ends. CDR3 nucleotides: TGTGCCATCAGTGAGTCTCAGGGGATTTACTCTGGGGCCAACGTCCTGACTTTC. As protein: CAISESQGIYSGANVLTF.

The gene calls are TRBV6-2 or TRBV6-3 and TRBJ1-1; 11 nucleotides line up with TRBD1. J lost 5 bases, V lost 7 bases, and 18 bases had no gene match. The germline V gene has CDR1 MNHEY and CDR2 SVGEGT. This CDR3 contains 18 residues. The CDR3 sequence: CASTARPGGQGGRTEAFF. The CDR3 DNA reads as TGTGCCAGCACCGCGCGGCCCGGGGGACAGGGGGGAAGGACTGAAGCTTTCTTT.

This clonotype was seen more than once but under ten times. The J gene is TRBJ2-5, the V gene TRBV4-1, with 9 bases aligning to TRBD2. J lost 3 bases, V lost 2 bases, and 10 bases had no gene match. The CDR3 covers 17 residues. Per the germline V gene, CDR1 is MGHRA and CDR2 is YSYEKL. CDR3 amino acids: CASSQWGVSGGKETQYF. CDR3 sequence (DNA): TGCGCCAGCAGCCAATGGGGGGTTAGCGGGGGCAAAGAGACCCAGTACTTC.

The chain links TRBV10-3 to TRBJ2-2, with D perhaps TRBD2 (6 bases). Trimming pared 0 bases from V and 0 bases from J, leaving 8 bases between. Germline V gene sequence: CDR1 ENHRY, CDR2 SYGVKD. The CDR3 is 16 residues long. The CDR3 is CAISESGGANTGELFF. In DNA, the CDR3 is TGTGCCATCAGTGAGTCGGGCGGGGCGAACACCGGGGAGCTGTTTTTT.

This clonotype was seen a few times. An end of the junction differs from the germline gene, which may be a read error. The chain is built from TRBV7-7 and TRBJ2-7; 10 nucleotides match TRBD1. Germline V gene sequence: CDR1 SSHAT, CDR2 FNYEAQ (reference sequence). The CDR3 is 15 amino acids. CDR3 coding DNA: TGTGCTAGCAGCCCCACCCCGGGACAGGGGTCCGAGCAGTACTTC. Its protein product is CASSPTPGQGSEQYF.

The chain has TRBV12-3 or TRBV12-4 and TRBJ2-1; 7 bases match TRBD2. The length of the CDR3 is 13 residues. Unmatched junction bases numbered 9, after V lost 5 bases and J lost 11 bases. CDR3 sequence: CASSVFGGGKQFF. In DNA form, the CDR3 reads TGTGCCAGCAGTGTGTTTGGCGGGGGAAAGCAGTTCTTC.

The CDR3 here is CASSQHRGKNTEAFF. In nucleotides, the CDR3 is TGCGCCAGCAGCCAACACAGGGGGAAGAACACTGAAGCTTTCTTT. The rearrangement uses TRBV4-3 and TRBJ1-1, with 8 bases aligning to TRBD1. V trimming: 2 bases; J trimming: 1 base; junction bases outside the gene matches: 3. This CDR3 has 15 residues. From germline, CDR1 is LGHNA and CDR2 YSLEER.

This chain connects TRBV25-1 to TRBJ1-1, with a tentative D call TRBD1 (5 bases). This CDR3 has 17 residues. From germline, CDR1 is MGHDK and CDR2 SYGVNS. Between the trimmed V and J ends, which lost 0 bases and 0 bases, there was a span of 14 bases. The CDR3: CASSEYWGQGVNTEAFF. The CDR3 bases are TGTGCCAGCAGTGAATATTGGGGCCAGGGAGTGAACACTGAAGCTTTCTTT. The entire variable domain, with the rest obtained from reference TRBV25-1 and TRBJ1-1, is as follows: EADIYQTPRYLVIGTGKKITLECSQTMGHDKMYWYQQDPGMELHLIHYSYGVNSTEKGDLSSESTVSRIRTEHFPLTLESARPSHTSQYLCASSEYWGQGVNTEAFFGQGTRLTVV.

This clonotype was seen a handful of times. The chain combines TRBV6-5 with TRBJ1-2; unclear D gene. The CDR3 covers 11 residues. V was clipped by 7 bases and J by 9 bases, with 12 bases between them. CDR1 is MNHEY, CDR2 SVGAGI, per germline. The DNA for the CDR3 is TGTGCCAGCAAGTGGGGTTCGAGCTACACCTTC. It specifies CASKWGSSYTF.

There are many counts of this clonotype. This rearrangement joins TRBV2 to TRBJ2-7; D is uncertain. Per the germline V gene, CDR1 is SNHLY and CDR2 is FYNNEI. The CDR3 runs 11 residues. V shed 3 bases and J shed 8 bases, with 8 bases lying between them. CDR3 bases: TGTGCCAGCAGTGAGATGGCAAAGCAGTACTTC. This encodes CASSEMAKQYF.

The CDR3 loop reads CASTPRIGGPPSNEQFF. Here the CDR3 DNA reads TGTGCCAGCACCCCGCGGATTGGGGGGCCGCCTAGCAATGAGCAGTTCTTC. The chain uses TRBV12-3 or TRBV12-4 and TRBJ2-1; D is tentatively TRBD1 or TRBD2 (6 bases each). Trimming stripped 7 bases from V and 6 bases from J, with 25 bases between. The CDR3 has 17 residues.

The rearrangement uses TRBV6-1 and TRBJ2-7, with 7 nucleotides matching TRBD1. Germline CDR1 and CDR2: MNHNS and SASEGT. Losses at the gene ends were 6 bases for V and 5 bases for J; bases not matched to a gene: 10. CDR3 length: 14 amino acids. The CDR3 protein is CASSTGQAGNEQYF. The CDR3, as DNA: TGTGCCAGCAGCACAGGACAGGCAGGCAACGAGCAGTACTTC.

The rearrangement links TRBV7-9 to TRBJ2-5; D is perhaps TRBD1 (6 bases). CDR3 length: 16 amino acids. Germline loops: CDR1 SEHNR, CDR2 FQNEAQ (reference sequence). V lost 5 bases to trimming and J lost 5 bases, with 21 bases between them. The CDR3 sequence is CASSLRLQGSRETQYF. The CDR3 coding sequence is TGTGCCAGCAGCCTCCGCCTCCAGGGGAGTAGGGAGACCCAGTACTTC.

The chain couples TRBV27 to TRBJ1-5; 9 nucleotides line up with TRBD1. V shed 1 base and J 2 bases; nucleotides not matched to a gene: 6. Per the germline V gene, CDR1 is MNHEY and CDR2 is SMNVEV (reference sequence). The CDR3 loop spans 17 amino acids. The CDR3 loop reads CASSLWTGVSGNQPQHF. The CDR3 nucleotides are TGTGCCAGCAGTTTATGGACAGGGGTGAGTGGCAATCAGCCCCAGCATTTT.

V usage is TRBV14 and J usage is TRBJ1-1; D unclear. CDR3 size: 13 residues. Looked up from germline, CDR1 is SGHDN and CDR2 is FVKESK. Trimming pared 4 bases from V and 2 bases from J, leaving 8 bases between. The CDR3 coding sequence is TGTGCCAGCAGCCCCCCTCCAAACACTGAAGCTTTCTTT. This sequence encodes CASSPPPNTEAFF.

The chain employs TRBV21-1 and TRBJ1-6; the D call in the table, TRBD1, was not verified against the DNA. TRBV21-1 is assigned pseudogene status. This CDR3 comprises 14 residues. CDR3 in amino acids: CASSKAGEHSPLHF. The CDR3 nucleotides are TGTGCCAGCAGCAAAGCAGGGGAACATTCGCCCCTCCACTTT.

This clonotype appeared a few times. The V call is TRBV11-2, the J call TRBJ1-2, with 11 nucleotides matching TRBD1. Germline V lookup: CDR1 SGHAT, CDR2 FQNNGV. V dropped 5 bases and J dropped 6; count of bases not matched to a gene: 5. CDR3 length: 14 amino acids. The CDR3 DNA reads as TGTGCCAGCAGCCCGGACAGGGGGCTAGATGGCTACACCTTC. It yields the protein CASSPDRGLDGYTF.